This T cell receptor beta chain was sequenced in a study of blood T cell repertoires in COVID-19 (dated by TCRdb to about 2020). Looking at the study overall: The collaborator samples originated in the United States, Italy and Spain and spanned the acute and convalescent phases of COVID-19. Samples came from the ongoing ImmuneRACE study (first 160 participants) plus 1,254 subjects from 6 global collaborators. Subjects who had been exposed to COVID-19, were actively infected with it, or had recovered from it provided the deeply sampled blood TCRbeta repertoires that made up the dataset. The sample metadata nearly always contained a de-identified subject ID, COVID-19 status, age in years and sex. Where available, HLA class I and class II types were obtained from metadata supplied by the sample provider rather than from assay-based typing. The repertoires were released in a freely available public database meant as a resource for research on the immune response to SARS-CoV-2. The prospective study material was composed of cDNA or gDNA derived from T cells, B-cell-depleted T cells, or PBMCs. What the study reported, not specific to this receptor: Clinical and demographic metadata were provided uncurated, with the amount varying by source and participant.

Germline trimming: 6 bases from V, 3 bases from J; junction bases outside gene matches: 6. The CDR3 runs 14 amino acids, cysteine and phenylalanine included. Here the CDR3 DNA is all that survives: 42 bases in frame from base 1. CDR1 and CDR2 are drawn from the germline V gene: MDHEN, SYDVKM. TCRbeta CDR3 regions were amplified from genomic DNA using the immunoSEQ Assay, a bias-controlled multiplex PCR. The paper's data handling went like this. The number of nucleated cells in each sample was estimated by amplification of reference gene primers within the assay. Sequence reads were collapsed and filtered to measure the absolute abundance of every unique TCRbeta CDR3 rearrangement. For each sample, productive Simpson clonality was calculated as the square root of Simpson's diversity index over productive rearrangements. Imported from immuneACCESS, the table was reduced by TCRdb to in-frame sequences with V and J called. These copies leave out some clones; in studies compared against another copy, an unresolved V gene accounts for under half, and the cause of the remainder is not known. V and J calls and clone size are those listed in that table; D and trimming were worked out from the DNA. The sample contains around 190,000 clones, roughly 83% of them found a single time. Of the sample, less than 2% falls within the top ten clones.

Collaborating institutions collected whole blood in K2EDTA tubes following their own protocols. For TCRbeta analysis, collaborators shipped samples in one of three forms: frozen whole blood, isolated PBMCs, or DNA extracted from either of those sample types. As regards this clone: The antigen it binds to is not known. No base quality values were provided; no much bigger clone lies one nucleotide off.

Sequencing input: peripheral blood. The clonotype comes from a human donor in a cohort sampled during active COVID-19. Rearrangement joined TRBV28 to TRBJ2-7, with 9 middle bases fitting TRBD1. At the DNA level, the sequence is TGTGCCAGCAGCCCCGGGACAGGGCACTACGAGCAGTACTTC. This sequence encodes CASSPGTGHYEQYF.